Listed below are T cell receptor beta chains from one sample, sequenced in a study of blood T cell repertoires in COVID-19. Data came from immunoSEQ multiplex PCR; TCRdb stores just in-frame clones and leaves some out. The sample lists roughly 140,000 clones, about 90% seen once, with about 2.3% in the top ten. Sequencing was carried out using peripheral blood. These receptors were obtained from a human donor in a cohort sampled during active COVID-19. CDR3s include the opening cysteine and the closing phenylalanine or tryptophan. The D gene is left open where the match is weak. Clone size is shown for a subset of rows, as once, few, many or a class of expanded clone.

TRBV7-9,once,TRBD2,TRBJ2-3,CASSLVSGRTRNTQYF,TGTGCCAGCAGCTTAGTTAGCGGGAGGACGAGGAATACGCAGTATTTT
TRBV6-2/TRBV6-3,-,-,TRBJ1-4,CASSYPPYSANEKLFF,TGTGCCAGCAGTTACCCTCCTTATTCTGCGAATGAAAAACTGTTTTTT
TRBV19,-,TRBD2,TRBJ2-7,CASSRRALGLVNYEQYF,TGTGCCAGTAGTAGACGAGCCTTGGGACTAGTTAACTACGAGCAGTACTTC
TRBV7-2,-,-,TRBJ2-7,CASSLVSTPPVEQYF,TGTGCCAGCAGCTTAGTTTCTACGCCCCCGGTCGAGCAGTACTTC
TRBV7-2,-,-,TRBJ1-3,CASSLRGSPGNTIYF,TGTGCCAGCAGCTTAAGGGGGAGCCCTGGAAACACCATATATTTT
TRBV9,-,TRBD2,TRBJ2-1,CASSDPRLAGGVNEQFF,TGTGCCAGCAGCGACCCTCGGCTAGCGGGGGGAGTCAATGAGCAGTTCTTC
TRBV28,-,-,TRBJ2-7,CASSPPPSRTEQYF,TGTGCCAGCAGCCCCCCACCTAGCCGGACCGAGCAGTACTTC
TRBV10-3,-,-,TRBJ2-3,CAIRVGGSTDTQYF,TGTGCCATCAGAGTTGGGGGGAGCACAGATACGCAGTATTTT
TRBV27,once,TRBD1,TRBJ1-5,CASSLRDRNQPQHF,TGTGCCAGCAGTCTACGGGACAGAAATCAGCCCCAGCATTTT
TRBV15,-,TRBD2,TRBJ2-5,CATGNQRGIQETQYF,TGTGCCACCGGCAACCAGCGGGGGATCCAAGAGACCCAGTACTTC
TRBV7-9,-,TRBD2,TRBJ2-7,CASSPRTGLHEQYF,TGTGCCAGCAGCCCCCGGACGGGACTACACGAGCAGTACTTC
TRBV21-1,many,-,TRBJ1-6,CASSLRVRVSGNSPLHF,TGTGCCAGCAGCCTGAGGGTGAGGGTTTCAGGTAATTCACCCCTCCACTTT
TRBV11-2,-,-,TRBJ1-2,CASTWGRDGGNYGYTF,TGTGCCAGCACCTGGGGCCGGGACGGGGGGAACTATGGCTACACCTTC
TRBV2,-,TRBD2,TRBJ2-1,CASRASGGDEQFF,TGTGCCAGCAGGGCTAGCGGGGGAGATGAGCAGTTCTTC
TRBV28,-,-,TRBJ1-2,CASSLRQGANGYTF,TGTGCCAGCAGTCTCCGGCAGGGCGCCAATGGCTACACCTTC
TRBV7-3,-,-,TRBJ1-2,CASSKSHRQSGYTF,TGTGCCAGCAGCAAAAGTCACAGGCAGAGCGGCTACACCTTC
TRBV6-6,-,-,TRBJ2-5,CASSSNSGGQETQYF,TGTGCCAGCAGTTCCAACAGCGGTGGCCAAGAGACCCAGTACTTC
TRBV4-3,-,TRBD2,TRBJ2-7,CASSQDRQEAGGLHEQYF,TGCGCCAGCAGCCAAGATCGCCAAGAAGCGGGGGGGCTCCACGAGCAGTACTTC
TRBV5-1,-,TRBD2,TRBJ2-1,CASSDGTSVALEQFF,TGCGCCAGCAGCGACGGGACTAGCGTAGCTCTTGAGCAGTTCTTC
TRBV4-1,-,TRBD1,TRBJ2-1,CASSQGTGGSYNEQFF,TGCGCCAGCAGCCAAGGGACAGGGGGCTCCTACAATGAGCAGTTCTTC
TRBV7-2,-,TRBD1,TRBJ1-1,CASSLRGNRGSNTEAFF,TGTGCCAGCAGCCTCAGAGGGAACAGGGGATCAAACACTGAAGCTTTCTTT
TRBV19,-,TRBD1,TRBJ1-4,CASTGGGREKLFF,TGTGCCAGCACAGGGGGCGGACGTGAAAAACTGTTTTTT
TRBV6-5,once,TRBD2,TRBJ2-1,CASSYSGGGVGEQFF,TGTGCCAGCAGTTACTCGGGCGGGGGTGTTGGTGAGCAGTTCTTC
TRBV5-1,-,-,TRBJ2-2,CASRLQGLGTGELFF,TGCGCCAGCAGATTACAGGGATTGGGGACCGGGGAGCTGTTTTTT
TRBV6-1,few,-,TRBJ1-6,CASSEGSSPLHF,TGTGCCAGCAGTGAAGGGAGCAGTCCCCTCCACTTT
TRBV11-2,few,-,TRBJ2-7,CASRKQGSYEQYF,TGTGCCAGCAGAAAACAGGGTTCCTACGAGCAGTACTTC
TRBV4-1,-,TRBD1,TRBJ2-1,CASSPSTGLNEQFF,TGCGCCAGCAGCCCCTCGACAGGGTTGAATGAGCAGTTCTTC
TRBV7-2,-,-,TRBJ2-7,CASSADAGALEQYF,TGTGCCAGCAGCGCCGACGCGGGGGCGCTTGAGCAGTACTTC
TRBV7-2,-,TRBD2,TRBJ2-5,CASSPLAGVVETQYF,TGTGCCAGCAGCCCACTCGCGGGAGTAGTAGAGACCCAGTACTTC
TRBV2,-,-,TRBJ1-5,CASSETAGNSNQPQHF,TGTGCCAGCAGTGAAACGGCAGGGAATAGCAATCAGCCCCAGCATTTT
TRBV11-3,-,TRBD2,TRBJ2-1,CASSALAGGEQFF,TGTGCCAGCAGCGCTTTAGCGGGAGGTGAGCAGTTCTTC
TRBV7-3,-,-,TRBJ2-1,CASSPPPESPSYNEQFF,TGTGCCAGCAGCCCCCCTCCGGAGAGCCCGTCCTACAATGAGCAGTTCTTC
TRBV3-1/TRBV3-2,-,-,TRBJ2-1,CASSQEATLPPVDNEQFF,TGTGCCAGCAGCCAAGAAGCCACTTTACCGCCTGTGGACAATGAGCAGTTCTTC
TRBV5-1,-,TRBD1,TRBJ1-2,CASSTRGQGDGYTF,TGCGCCAGCAGCACGAGAGGACAGGGCGATGGCTACACCTTC
TRBV6-5,-,-,TRBJ2-2,CASRGLWNTGELFF,TGTGCCAGCAGGGGACTCTGGAACACCGGGGAGCTGTTTTTT
TRBV5-1,-,TRBD2,TRBJ2-1,CASSLGTSGTNEQFF,TGCGCCAGCAGCTTGGGGACTAGCGGGACCAATGAGCAGTTCTTC
TRBV12-3/TRBV12-4,once,-,TRBJ1-5,CASSFSVQPQHF,TGTGCCAGCAGTTTTTCAGTTCAGCCCCAGCATTTT
TRBV12-3/TRBV12-4,-,-,TRBJ2-1,CASSRLGGNEQFF,TGTGCCAGCAGTAGATTGGGGGGCAATGAGCAGTTCTTC
TRBV4-1,-,-,TRBJ1-5,CASSQDQTGNQPQHF,TGCGCCAGCAGCCAAGATCAGACAGGCAATCAGCCCCAGCATTTT
TRBV28,-,-,TRBJ1-2,CASSSILDPQGKAYGYTF,TGTGCCAGCAGTTCAATACTTGATCCACAGGGAAAGGCCTATGGCTACACCTTC
TRBV12-3/TRBV12-4,few,-,TRBJ1-5,CASSLNSNQPQHF,TGTGCCAGCAGCCTTAATAGCAATCAGCCCCAGCATTTT
TRBV11-2,-,TRBD2,TRBJ2-1,CASSPELLAGRGQFF,TGTGCCAGCAGCCCTGAGTTGCTAGCGGGAAGGGGGCAGTTCTTC
TRBV10-3,once,-,TRBJ1-1,CAIWPGTGDTEAFF,TGTGCCATCTGGCCAGGGACTGGAGACACTGAAGCTTTCTTT
TRBV6-5,-,TRBD1,TRBJ2-5,CASRGPGQSQETQYF,TGTGCCAGCAGGGGCCCGGGACAGAGCCAAGAGACCCAGTACTTC
TRBV29-1,once,-,TRBJ1-2,CSERTGDYGYTF,TGCAGCGAACGAACCGGGGACTATGGCTACACCTTC
TRBV4-1,-,TRBD2,TRBJ2-3,CASSQDQLYSGRALSTDTQYF,TGCGCCAGCAGCCAAGATCAATTATATAGCGGGAGAGCTCTTAGCACAGATACGCAGTATTTT
TRBV5-1,-,-,TRBJ1-6,CASSLSATGNSPLHF,TGCGCCAGCAGCTTGAGCGCTACAGGAAATTCACCCCTCCACTTT
TRBV11-2,-,TRBD1,TRBJ2-3,CASSTGTAPSTDTQYF,TGTGCCAGCAGCACTGGGACAGCTCCTAGCACAGATACGCAGTATTTT
TRBV9,-,TRBD2,TRBJ2-3,CASSTRTSGGSQGTDTQYF,TGTGCCAGCAGCACCAGGACTAGCGGGGGCTCCCAGGGCACAGATACGCAGTATTTT
TRBV2,-,-,TRBJ1-1,CASSAQGPPEAFF,TGTGCCAGCAGTGCTCAGGGGCCCCCTGAAGCTTTCTTT
TRBV7-2,-,TRBD2,TRBJ2-3,CASRRTSGSYSDTQYF,TGTGCCAGCAGGAGGACTAGCGGGAGTTATTCAGATACGCAGTATTTT
TRBV11-3,-,-,TRBJ2-7,CASSLGLDYEQYF,TGTGCCAGCAGCTTGGGACTGGATTACGAGCAGTACTTC
TRBV5-4,-,-,TRBJ2-3,CASSLAFGGTDTQYF,TGTGCCAGCAGCTTGGCATTCGGGGGCACAGATACGCAGTATTTT
TRBV14,-,-,TRBJ2-6,CASSQHPAGNPGANVLTF,TGTGCCAGCAGCCAACACCCTGCAGGAAACCCTGGGGCCAACGTCCTGACTTTC